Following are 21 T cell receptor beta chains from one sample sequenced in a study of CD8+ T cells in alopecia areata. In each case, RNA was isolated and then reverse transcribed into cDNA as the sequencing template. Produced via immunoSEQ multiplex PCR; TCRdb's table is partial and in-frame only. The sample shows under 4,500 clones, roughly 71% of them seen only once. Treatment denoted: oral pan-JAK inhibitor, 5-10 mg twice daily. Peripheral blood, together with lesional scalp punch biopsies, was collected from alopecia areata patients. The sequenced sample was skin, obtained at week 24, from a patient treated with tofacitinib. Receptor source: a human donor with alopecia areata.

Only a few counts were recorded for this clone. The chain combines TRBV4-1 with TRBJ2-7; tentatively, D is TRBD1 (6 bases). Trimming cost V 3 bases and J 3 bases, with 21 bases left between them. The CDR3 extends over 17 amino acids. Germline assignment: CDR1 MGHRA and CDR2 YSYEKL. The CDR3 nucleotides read TGCGCCAGCAGCCAGGTCATACAGGGAAATCGCTTCTACGAGCAGTACTTC. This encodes CASSQVIQGNRFYEQYF.

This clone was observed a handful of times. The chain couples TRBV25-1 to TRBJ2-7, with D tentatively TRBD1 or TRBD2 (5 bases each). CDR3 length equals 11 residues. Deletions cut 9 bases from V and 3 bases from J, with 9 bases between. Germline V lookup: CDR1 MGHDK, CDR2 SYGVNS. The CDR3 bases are TGTGCCAGTCGGGACCGCTACGAGCAGTACTTC. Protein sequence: CASRDRYEQYF.

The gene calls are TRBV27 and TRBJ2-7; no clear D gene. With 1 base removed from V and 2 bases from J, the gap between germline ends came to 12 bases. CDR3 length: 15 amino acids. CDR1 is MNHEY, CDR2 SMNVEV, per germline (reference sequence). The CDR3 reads CASSLWAGLTYEQYF. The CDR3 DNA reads TGTGCCAGCAGTTTATGGGCAGGCCTCACCTACGAGCAGTACTTC.

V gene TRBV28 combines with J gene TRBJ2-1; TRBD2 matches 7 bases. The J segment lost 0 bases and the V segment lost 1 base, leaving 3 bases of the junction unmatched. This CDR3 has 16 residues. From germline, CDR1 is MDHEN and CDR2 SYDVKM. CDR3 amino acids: CASSLFGGSSYNEQFF. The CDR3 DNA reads TGTGCCAGCAGTTTATTCGGGGGGAGCTCCTACAATGAGCAGTTCTTC.

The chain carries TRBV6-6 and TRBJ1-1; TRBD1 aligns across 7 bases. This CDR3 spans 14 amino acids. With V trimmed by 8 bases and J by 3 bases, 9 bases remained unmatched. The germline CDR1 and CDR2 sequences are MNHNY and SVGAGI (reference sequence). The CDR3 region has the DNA TGTGCCAGCTCAGGTGGACAGGCGGACACTGAAGCTTTCTTT. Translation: CASSGGQADTEAFF.

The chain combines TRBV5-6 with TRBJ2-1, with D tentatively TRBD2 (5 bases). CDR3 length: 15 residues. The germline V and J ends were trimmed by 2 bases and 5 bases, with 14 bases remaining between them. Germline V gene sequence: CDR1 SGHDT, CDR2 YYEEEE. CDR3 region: CASSFPGYTDNEQFF. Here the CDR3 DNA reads TGTGCCAGCAGCTTCCCGGGGTATACGGACAATGAGCAGTTCTTC.

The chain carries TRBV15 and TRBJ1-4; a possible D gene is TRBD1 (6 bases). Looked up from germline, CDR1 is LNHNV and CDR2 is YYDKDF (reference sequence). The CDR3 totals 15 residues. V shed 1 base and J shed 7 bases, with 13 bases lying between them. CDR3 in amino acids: CATSRAGGVSEKLFF. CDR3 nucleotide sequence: TGTGCCACCAGCAGAGCCGGGGGCGTGAGTGAAAAACTGTTTTTT.

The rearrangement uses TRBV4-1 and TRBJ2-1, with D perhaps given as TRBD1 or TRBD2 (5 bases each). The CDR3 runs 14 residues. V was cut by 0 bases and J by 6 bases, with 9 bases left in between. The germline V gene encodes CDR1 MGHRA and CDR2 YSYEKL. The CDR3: CASSQEGRRNEQFF. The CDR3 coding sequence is TGCGCCAGCAGCCAAGAGGGACGCCGCAATGAGCAGTTCTTC.

CDR3 nucleotides: TGTGCCAGCTTAAACCTTGATCGAGCGGGGATCTACGAGCAGTACTTC. It is translated as CASLNLDRAGIYEQYF. This chain links TRBV7-9 with TRBJ2-5, with 7 bases that match TRBD2. The last part of the DNA fits TRBJ2-7 better; the J call may be wrong. CDR3 size: 16 residues. Germline lookup yields CDR1 SEHNR and CDR2 FQNEAQ (reference sequence).

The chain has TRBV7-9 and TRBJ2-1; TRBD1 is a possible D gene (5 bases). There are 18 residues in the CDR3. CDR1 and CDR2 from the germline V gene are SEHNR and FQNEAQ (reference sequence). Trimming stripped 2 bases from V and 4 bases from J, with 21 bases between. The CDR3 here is CASSLPALGTGPYNEQFF. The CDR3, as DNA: TGTGCCAGCAGCTTACCAGCCCTGGGTACAGGACCATACAATGAGCAGTTCTTC.

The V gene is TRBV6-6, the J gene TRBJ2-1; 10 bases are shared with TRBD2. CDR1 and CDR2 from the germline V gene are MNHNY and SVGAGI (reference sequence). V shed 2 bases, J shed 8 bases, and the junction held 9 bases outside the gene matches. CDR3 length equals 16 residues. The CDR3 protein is CASSYISGGAGHEQFF. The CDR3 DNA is TGTGCCAGCAGTTACATCAGCGGGGGGGCCGGGCATGAGCAGTTCTTC.

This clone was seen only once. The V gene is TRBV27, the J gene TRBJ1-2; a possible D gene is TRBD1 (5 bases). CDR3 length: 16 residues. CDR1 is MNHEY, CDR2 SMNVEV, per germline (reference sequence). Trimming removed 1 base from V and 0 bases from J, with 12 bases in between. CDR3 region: CASSLFGTGANYGYTF. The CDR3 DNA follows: TGTGCCAGCAGTTTATTCGGTACAGGAGCTAACTATGGCTACACCTTC.

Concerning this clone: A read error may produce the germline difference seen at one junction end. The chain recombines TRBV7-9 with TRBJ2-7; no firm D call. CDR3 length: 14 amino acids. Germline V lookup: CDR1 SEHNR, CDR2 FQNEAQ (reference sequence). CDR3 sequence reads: CASSLDVGVYEQHF. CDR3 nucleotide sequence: TGTGCCAGCAGCTTAGATGTAGGTGTCTACGAGCAGCACTTC.

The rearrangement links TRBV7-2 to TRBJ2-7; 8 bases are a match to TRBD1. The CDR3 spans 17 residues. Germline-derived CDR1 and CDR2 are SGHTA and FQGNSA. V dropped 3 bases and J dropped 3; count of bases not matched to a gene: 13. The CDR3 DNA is TGTGCCAGCAGCTTGGACAGGGTAAAGGTGGGGGTCTACGAGCAGTACTTC. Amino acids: CASSLDRVKVGVYEQYF.

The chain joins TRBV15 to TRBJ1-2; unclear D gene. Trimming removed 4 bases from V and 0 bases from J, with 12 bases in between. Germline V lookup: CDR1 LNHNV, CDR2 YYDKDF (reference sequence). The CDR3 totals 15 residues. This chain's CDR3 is CATSKTQGANYGYTF. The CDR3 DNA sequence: TGTGCCACCAGCAAAACACAAGGAGCTAACTATGGCTACACCTTC.

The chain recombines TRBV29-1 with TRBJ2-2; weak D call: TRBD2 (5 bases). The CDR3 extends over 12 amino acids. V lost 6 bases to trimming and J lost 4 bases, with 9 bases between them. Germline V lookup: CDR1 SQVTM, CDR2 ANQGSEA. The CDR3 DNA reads TGCAGCGTCCGTGGAGGCACCGGGGAGCTGTTTTTT. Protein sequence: CSVRGGTGELFF.

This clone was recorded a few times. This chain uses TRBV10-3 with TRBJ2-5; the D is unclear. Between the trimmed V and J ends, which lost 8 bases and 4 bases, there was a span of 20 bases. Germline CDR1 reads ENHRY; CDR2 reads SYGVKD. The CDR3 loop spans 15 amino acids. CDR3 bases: TGTGCCATCGCCGGTGAAGGCTCCCTAGTAGAGACCCAGTACTTC. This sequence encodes CAIAGEGSLVETQYF.

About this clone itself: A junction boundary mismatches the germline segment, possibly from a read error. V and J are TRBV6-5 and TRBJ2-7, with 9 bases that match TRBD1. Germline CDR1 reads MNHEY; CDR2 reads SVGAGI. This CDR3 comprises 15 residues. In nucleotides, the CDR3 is TGTGCCAGCAGTCGACCGGGACAGGGCTCCCACGAGCAGTACTTC. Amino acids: CASSRPGQGSHEQYF.

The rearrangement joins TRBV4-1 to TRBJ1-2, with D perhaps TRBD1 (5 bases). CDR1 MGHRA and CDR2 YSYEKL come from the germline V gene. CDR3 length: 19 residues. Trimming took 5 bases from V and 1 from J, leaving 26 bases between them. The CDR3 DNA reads TGCGCCAGCAGCTATTTCACCGGGACTGACGTCGGGCTTAACTATGGCTACACCTTC. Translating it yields CASSYFTGTDVGLNYGYTF.

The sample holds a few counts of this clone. CDR3 nucleotides: TGTGCCAGCAGCCAAGAAGGGACTCCCCCGGCGGATACGCAGTATTTT. Protein: CASSQEGTPPADTQYF. This chain links TRBV4-2 with TRBJ2-3; a possible D gene is TRBD2 (6 bases). Germline V gene sequence: CDR1 LGHNA, CDR2 YNFKEQ. This CDR3 is 16 amino acids long. V dropped 0 bases and J dropped 6 bases, with 16 bases sitting between them.

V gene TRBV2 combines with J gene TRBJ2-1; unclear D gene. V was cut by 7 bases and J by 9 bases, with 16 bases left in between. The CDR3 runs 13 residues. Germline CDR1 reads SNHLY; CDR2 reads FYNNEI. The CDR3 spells CASTQGETGEQFF. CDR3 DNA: TGTGCCAGCACCCAAGGAGAAACGGGTGAGCAGTTCTTC.